This is a list of T cell receptor beta chains from one sample in a study of tumour-infiltrating T cells in Burkitt lymphoma. Libraries were prepared by immunoSEQ multiplex PCR; TCRdb keeps only in-frame clonotypes and omits some of them. The sample records about 5,400 clones, 9.5% to 10% being singletons. Sequenced: tumor tissue. The receptor source for this set is a human donor with diffuse large B-cell lymphoma. Each CDR3 is given with its conserved first and last residue. Each record gives: D gene, clone size, V gene, J gene, CDR3 DNA, CDR3 protein. The D gene is left open where the match is weak. A clone size is listed for some rows: how often the clone was seen (once, few, many), or a class if it is expanded.

d_gene: -
abundance: -
v_gene: TRBV6-6
j_gene: TRBJ2-2
CDR3nt: TGTGCCAGCAGTGACTCAACGAACACCGGGGAGCTGTTTTTT
CDR3aa: CASSDSTNTGELFF

d_gene: -
abundance: -
v_gene: TRBV27
j_gene: TRBJ1-2
CDR3nt: TGTGCCAGCACCGCCGGGGGACATGGCTACACCTTC
CDR3aa: CASTAGGHGYTF

d_gene: -
abundance: -
v_gene: TRBV5-1
j_gene: TRBJ1-2
CDR3nt: TGCGCCAGCAGCTTGGTGAAGGGGGAAGCTAACTATGGCTACACCTTC
CDR3aa: CASSLVKGEANYGYTF

d_gene: -
abundance: -
v_gene: TRBV4-2
j_gene: TRBJ1-1
CDR3nt: TGTGCCAGCAGCCAGCGGGGGATGAACACTGAAGCTTTCTTT
CDR3aa: CASSQRGMNTEAFF

d_gene: TRBD1
abundance: few
v_gene: TRBV2
j_gene: TRBJ1-2
CDR3nt: TGTGCCAGCAAGCCACAGGGGTACTATGGCTACACCTTC
CDR3aa: CASKPQGYYGYTF

d_gene: -
abundance: few
v_gene: TRBV7-9
j_gene: TRBJ1-1
CDR3nt: TGTGCCAGCAGCTTAGTTTCGGGCCGAAACACTGAAGCTTTCTTT
CDR3aa: CASSLVSGRNTEAFF

d_gene: -
abundance: few
v_gene: TRBV5-1
j_gene: TRBJ1-3
CDR3nt: TGCGCCAGCAGCTTGTACGGTTCCTCTGGAAACACCATATATTTT
CDR3aa: CASSLYGSSGNTIYF

d_gene: -
abundance: -
v_gene: TRBV7-2
j_gene: TRBJ2-2
CDR3nt: TGTGCCAGCAGCCCCTTCGGGGAGCTGTTTTTT
CDR3aa: CASSPFGELFF

d_gene: -
abundance: -
v_gene: TRBV29-1
j_gene: TRBJ2-3
CDR3nt: TGCAGCGTTGCCAGAGGCACAGGGAGGGTCGGCACAGATACGCAGTATTTT
CDR3aa: CSVARGTGRVGTDTQYF

d_gene: -
abundance: medium-sized
v_gene: TRBV27
j_gene: TRBJ1-1
CDR3nt: TGTGCCAGCAGTTTAAAAGAGAACACTGAAGCTTTCTTT
CDR3aa: CASSLKENTEAFF

d_gene: -
abundance: few
v_gene: TRBV25-1
j_gene: TRBJ2-3
CDR3nt: TGTGCCAGCAGTAGGGGTGGCACAGATACGCAGTATTTT
CDR3aa: CASSRGGTDTQYF

d_gene: TRBD1
abundance: -
v_gene: TRBV5-1
j_gene: TRBJ2-7
CDR3nt: TGCGCCAGCAGCCCCGGGACAGCATACGAGCAGTACTTC
CDR3aa: CASSPGTAYEQYF

d_gene: -
abundance: -
v_gene: TRBV28
j_gene: TRBJ1-1
CDR3nt: TGTGCCAGCAGTTTATCGATTGGGAGGGGGGCAGGTTCCCCTGAAGCTTTCTTT
CDR3aa: CASSLSIGRGAGSPEAFF

d_gene: -
abundance: few
v_gene: TRBV11-2
j_gene: TRBJ1-2
CDR3nt: TGTGCCAGCAGCTCGGACAGTCCGGAATATGGCTACACCTTC
CDR3aa: CASSSDSPEYGYTF

d_gene: TRBD1
abundance: -
v_gene: TRBV18
j_gene: TRBJ1-1
CDR3nt: TGTGCCAGCTCTCGACAGGGAGAAGCTTTCTTT
CDR3aa: CASSRQGEAFF

d_gene: TRBD1
abundance: few
v_gene: TRBV28
j_gene: TRBJ1-1
CDR3nt: TGTGCCAGCAGTCCATCTACCGGGACAGGTTTCTTT
CDR3aa: CASSPSTGTGFF

d_gene: -
abundance: -
v_gene: TRBV2
j_gene: TRBJ2-2
CDR3nt: TGTGCCAGCAGTGAAGGACAGATATCACCCGGGGAGCTGTTTTTT
CDR3aa: CASSEGQISPGELFF

d_gene: TRBD1
abundance: few
v_gene: TRBV7-8
j_gene: TRBJ1-4
CDR3nt: TGTGCCAGCACCCGGTATAGGGGGCGTTCGGGTGAAAAACTGTTTTTT
CDR3aa: CASTRYRGRSGEKLFF

d_gene: -
abundance: few
v_gene: TRBV6-1
j_gene: TRBJ1-2
CDR3nt: TGTGCCTCCTCCGGGGACGGAACCTATGGCTACACCTTC
CDR3aa: CASSGDGTYGYTF

d_gene: -
abundance: few
v_gene: TRBV30
j_gene: TRBJ2-7
CDR3nt: TGTGCCTGGGGGAAGGGCCTTTCCTACGAGCAGTACTTC
CDR3aa: CAWGKGLSYEQYF

d_gene: -
abundance: few
v_gene: TRBV5-4
j_gene: TRBJ1-1
CDR3nt: TGTGCCAGCAGCCCCACATTACAGGGACATGAAGCTTTCTTT
CDR3aa: CASSPTLQGHEAFF

d_gene: -
abundance: few
v_gene: TRBV6-1
j_gene: TRBJ1-5
CDR3nt: TGTGCCAGCAGTGAACGGTTGGGGAGCAATCAGCCCCAGCATTTT
CDR3aa: CASSERLGSNQPQHF

d_gene: TRBD1
abundance: few
v_gene: TRBV4-2
j_gene: TRBJ2-1
CDR3nt: TGTGCCAGCAGCCGGCTAGGACAGGGACGGTCTTTACCCTTGACCTCCTACAATGAGCAGTTCTTC
CDR3aa: CASSRLGQGRSLPLTSYNEQFF

d_gene: -
abundance: -
v_gene: TRBV5-1
j_gene: TRBJ2-5
CDR3nt: TGCGCCAGCAGCTTGGGGGTCCAGTACCAAGAGACCCAGTACTTC
CDR3aa: CASSLGVQYQETQYF

d_gene: -
abundance: few
v_gene: TRBV30
j_gene: TRBJ1-4
CDR3nt: TGTGCCTGGAACAGGGCGGATGAAAAACTGTTTTTT
CDR3aa: CAWNRADEKLFF

d_gene: -
abundance: few
v_gene: TRBV9
j_gene: TRBJ2-3
CDR3nt: TGTGCCAGCAGCGTAGCTCTACAGGACGGGGATACGCAGTATTTT
CDR3aa: CASSVALQDGDTQYF

d_gene: -
abundance: -
v_gene: TRBV5-1
j_gene: TRBJ1-4
CDR3nt: TGCGCCAGCAGCTTGAGGATTCGGGAAAAACTGTTTTTT
CDR3aa: CASSLRIREKLFF

d_gene: TRBD1
abundance: -
v_gene: TRBV5-1
j_gene: TRBJ2-7
CDR3nt: TGCGCCAGCAGCTGGGGACAGGGCTACGAGCAGTACTTC
CDR3aa: CASSWGQGYEQYF

d_gene: TRBD1
abundance: -
v_gene: TRBV4-1
j_gene: TRBJ1-2
CDR3nt: TGCGCCAGCAGCCAAGATAACGGCAGGGGGAATGGCTACACCTTC
CDR3aa: CASSQDNGRGNGYTF

d_gene: -
abundance: -
v_gene: TRBV5-5
j_gene: TRBJ1-5
CDR3nt: TGTGCCAGCAGCTTGTCGTTTGGGCAGGGAAGCAATCAGCCCCAGCATTTT
CDR3aa: CASSLSFGQGSNQPQHF

d_gene: TRBD2
abundance: -
v_gene: TRBV5-1
j_gene: TRBJ2-7
CDR3nt: TGCGCCAGCAGCCCTAGCGGGGGGCCGTTATACGAGCAGTACTTC
CDR3aa: CASSPSGGPLYEQYF

d_gene: -
abundance: few
v_gene: TRBV5-5
j_gene: TRBJ1-1
CDR3nt: TGTGCCAGCAGCTTGGATGTGAACACTGAAGCTTTCTTT
CDR3aa: CASSLDVNTEAFF

d_gene: TRBD1
abundance: -
v_gene: TRBV25-1
j_gene: TRBJ1-2
CDR3nt: TGTGCCAGCAGTCCCCCGGGACAGCCGGGTCGTGGCTACACCTTC
CDR3aa: CASSPPGQPGRGYTF